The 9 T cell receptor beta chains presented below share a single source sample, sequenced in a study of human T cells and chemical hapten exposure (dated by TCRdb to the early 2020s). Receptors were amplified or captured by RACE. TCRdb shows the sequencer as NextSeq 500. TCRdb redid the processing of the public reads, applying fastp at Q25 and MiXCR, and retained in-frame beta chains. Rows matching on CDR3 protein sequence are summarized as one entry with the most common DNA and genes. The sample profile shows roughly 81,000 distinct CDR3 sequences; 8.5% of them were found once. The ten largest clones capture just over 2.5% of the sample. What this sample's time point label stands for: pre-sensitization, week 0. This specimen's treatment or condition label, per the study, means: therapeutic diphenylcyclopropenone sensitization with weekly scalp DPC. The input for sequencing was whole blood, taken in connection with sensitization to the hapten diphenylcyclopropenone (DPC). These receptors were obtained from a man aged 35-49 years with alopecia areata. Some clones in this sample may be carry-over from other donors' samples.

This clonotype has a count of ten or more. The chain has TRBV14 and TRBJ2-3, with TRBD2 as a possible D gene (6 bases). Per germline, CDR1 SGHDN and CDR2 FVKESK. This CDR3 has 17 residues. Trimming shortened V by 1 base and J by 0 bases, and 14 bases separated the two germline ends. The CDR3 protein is CASSQAGVSLSTDTQYF. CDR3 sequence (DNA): TGTGCCAGCAGCCAAGCGGGAGTTTCTTTAAGCACAGATACGCAGTATTTT.

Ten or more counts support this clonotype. CDR3 bases: TGCGCCAGCAGCTTAGGGCGGCAGAACCTCCAAGAGACCCAGTACTTC. This codes for CASSLGRQNLQETQYF. The chain joins TRBV5-1 to TRBJ2-5; no firm D call. Per germline, CDR1 SGHRS and CDR2 YFSETQ. The CDR3 has 16 amino acids. V was trimmed by 2 bases and J by 1 base, leaving 15 bases between them. The complete variable domain, with remaining parts taken from reference TRBV5-1 and TRBJ2-5, reads KAGVTQTPRYLIKTRGQQVTLSCSPISGHRSVSWYQQTPGQGLQFLFEYFSETQRNKGNFPGRFSGRQFSNSRSEMNVSTLELGDSALYLCASSLGRQNLQETQYFGPGTRLLVL.

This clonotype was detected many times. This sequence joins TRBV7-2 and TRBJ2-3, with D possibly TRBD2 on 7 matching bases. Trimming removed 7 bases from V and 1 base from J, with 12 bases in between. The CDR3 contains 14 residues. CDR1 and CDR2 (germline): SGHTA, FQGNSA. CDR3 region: CASKAGARTDTQYF. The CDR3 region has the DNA TGTGCCAGCAAGGCGGGGGCCCGCACAGATACGCAGTATTTT. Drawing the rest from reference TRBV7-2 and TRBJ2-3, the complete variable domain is GAGVSQSPSNKVTEKGKDVELRCDPISGHTALYWYRQSLGQGLEFLIYFQGNSAPDKSGLPSDRFSAERTGGSVSTLTIQRTQQEDSAVYLCASKAGARTDTQYFGPGTRLTVL.

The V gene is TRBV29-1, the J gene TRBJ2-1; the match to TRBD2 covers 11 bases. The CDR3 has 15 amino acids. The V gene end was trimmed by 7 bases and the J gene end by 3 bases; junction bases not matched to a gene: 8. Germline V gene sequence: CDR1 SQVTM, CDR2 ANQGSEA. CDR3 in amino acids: CSAARTSGRYNEQFF. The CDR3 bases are TGCAGCGCCGCTAGGACTAGCGGGCGCTACAATGAGCAGTTCTTC.

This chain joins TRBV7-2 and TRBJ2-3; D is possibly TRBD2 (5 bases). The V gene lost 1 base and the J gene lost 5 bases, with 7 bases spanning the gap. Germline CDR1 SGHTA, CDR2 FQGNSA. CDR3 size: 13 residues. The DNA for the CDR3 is TGTGCCAGCAGCTTAGGGGAGATAGATACGCAGTATTTT. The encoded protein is CASSLGEIDTQYF.

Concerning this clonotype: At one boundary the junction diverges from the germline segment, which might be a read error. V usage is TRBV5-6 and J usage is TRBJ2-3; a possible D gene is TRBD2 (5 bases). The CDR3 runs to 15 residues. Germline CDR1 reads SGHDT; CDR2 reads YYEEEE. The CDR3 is CASRLLDRYTDTQYF. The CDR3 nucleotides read TGTGCAAGCAGACTACTCGATCGTTACACAGATACGCAGTATTTT.

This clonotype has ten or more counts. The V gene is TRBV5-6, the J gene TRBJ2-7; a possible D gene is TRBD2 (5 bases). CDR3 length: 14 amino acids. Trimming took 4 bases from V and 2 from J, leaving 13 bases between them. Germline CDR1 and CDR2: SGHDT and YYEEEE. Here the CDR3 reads CASSATTGTYEQYV. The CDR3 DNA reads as TGTGCCAGCAGCGCTACTACGGGGACCTACGAGCAGTACGTC.

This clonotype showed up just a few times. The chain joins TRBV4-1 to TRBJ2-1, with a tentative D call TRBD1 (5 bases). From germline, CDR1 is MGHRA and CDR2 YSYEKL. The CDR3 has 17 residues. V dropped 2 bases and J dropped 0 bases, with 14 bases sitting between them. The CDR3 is CASSQPPQDLSYNEQFF. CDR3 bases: TGCGCCAGCAGCCAACCCCCACAGGACCTCTCCTACAATGAGCAGTTCTTC.

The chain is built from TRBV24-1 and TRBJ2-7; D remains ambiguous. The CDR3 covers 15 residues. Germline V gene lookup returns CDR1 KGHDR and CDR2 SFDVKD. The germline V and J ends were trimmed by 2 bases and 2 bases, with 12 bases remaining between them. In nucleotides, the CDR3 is TGTGCCACCAGTGATTCCGGACCTGCAGCCTACGAGCAGTACTTC. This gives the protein CATSDSGPAAYEQYF.